Presented here are 20 T cell receptor beta chains from one specimen sequenced in a study of T cell responses to AZD1222 COVID-19 vaccine. This table comes from immunoSEQ multiplex PCR, and its TCRdb copy is limited to in-frame clones, with some not included. The sample contains 95,000 to 150,000 clones, about 90% of which appear only once. Specimen: peripheral blood, collected on day 0 of AZD1222 vaccination. These receptors originate from an adult in good health.

The CDR3 DNA sequence: TGTGCCAGCAGCGCTGCATGGGCTGAGCAGTTCTTC. This sequence encodes CASSAAWAEQFF. The genes are TRBV7-2 and TRBJ2-1, with D uncertain. There are 12 residues in the CDR3. The V and J ends lost 5 bases and 9 bases respectively, with 11 bases between them. Germline V gene sequence: CDR1 SGHTA, CDR2 FQGNSA.

The J gene is TRBJ1-2, the V gene TRBV13; no definite D call. The V gene's germline CDR1 is PRHDT and CDR2 FYEKMQ (reference sequence). Trimming took off 5 bases at V and 4 bases at J, with 17 bases between the two ends. CDR3 size: 15 residues. The CDR3 coding sequence is TGTGCCAGCAGCACCTCTAGGGTTGTTGGCTATGGCTACACCTTC. The encoded protein is CASSTSRVVGYGYTF.

CDR3 DNA: TGTGCCAGCAGGCGGGACAGCAGCGCTTTCACTGAAGCTTTCTTT. This gives the protein CASRRDSSAFTEAFF. The chain couples TRBV7-2 to TRBJ1-1, with TRBD1 matching 7 bases. Germline V gene lookup returns CDR1 SGHTA and CDR2 FQGNSA. The trim removed 6 bases at V and 4 bases at J, leaving 11 bases unmatched. This CDR3 has 15 residues.

This clone has more than one count but fewer than ten. For the CDR3, the DNA is TGCGCCAGCAGTACCCGGGACAGGGGGTACCAAGAGACCCAGTACTTC. It translates to CASSTRDRGYQETQYF. J is TRBJ2-5 and V is TRBV5-1; 11 bases match TRBD1. CDR3 length: 16 amino acids. CDR1 is SGHRS and CDR2 is YFSETQ in the germline V gene. J gave up 0 bases and V 5 bases, and 6 bases lay outside the gene matches.

The rearrangement joins TRBV20-1 to TRBJ2-1; D may correspond to TRBD1 or TRBD2 (6 bases each). Trimming took off 6 bases at V and 7 bases at J, with 10 bases between the two ends. From germline, CDR1 is DFQATT and CDR2 SNEGSKA (reference sequence). The CDR3 runs to 11 residues. The chain's CDR3 is CSARGGNEQFF. DNA of the CDR3: TGCAGTGCCCGAGGGGGGAATGAGCAGTTCTTC.

Only a few counts were recorded for this clone. The rearrangement links TRBV3-1 (or the pseudogene TRBV3-2) to TRBJ1-5, with 11 bases matching TRBD1. Germline trimming cut 1 base from V and 0 bases from J; bases unmatched to any gene: 5. The CDR3 is made up of 18 amino acids. Germline V gene data show CDR1 as LGHDT and CDR2 as YNNKEL (reference sequence). The CDR3 DNA follows: TGTGCCAGCAGCCAAGGGTGGGGACAGGGGGATAGCAATCAGCCCCAGCATTTT. It specifies CASSQGWGQGDSNQPQHF.

CDR3 sequence reads: CASSHVLGQWQETQYF. The CDR3 region has the DNA TGTGCCAGCAGCCATGTTTTGGGACAGTGGCAAGAGACCCAGTACTTC. J is TRBJ2-5 and V is TRBV3-1 (or the pseudogene TRBV3-2); TRBD1 matches at 7 bases. Germline CDR1 reads LGHDT; CDR2 reads YNNKEL (reference sequence). CDR3 length: 16 amino acids. V dropped 3 bases and J dropped 2; count of bases not matched to a gene: 9.

The chain carries TRBV7-2 and TRBJ2-3; 9 nucleotides align to TRBD2. Looked up from germline, CDR1 is SGHTA and CDR2 is FQGNSA. The length of the CDR3 is 14 residues. V shed 4 bases and J 1 base; nucleotides not matched to a gene: 0. The CDR3 protein is CASSSSGGTDTQYF. For the CDR3, the DNA is TGTGCCAGCAGCTCTAGCGGGGGCACAGATACGCAGTATTTT.

V is TRBV5-1 and J is TRBJ1-4; 9 bases map to TRBD1. Germline trimming cut 4 bases from V and 5 bases from J; bases unmatched to any gene: 3. This CDR3 contains 14 residues. Germline lookup yields CDR1 SGHRS and CDR2 YFSETQ. The CDR3 nucleotides are TGCGCCAGCAGCCCCGGGACAGGGAATGAAAAACTGTTTTTT. The encoded protein is CASSPGTGNEKLFF.

This rearrangement joins TRBV7-3 to TRBJ2-3; 12 bases are shared with TRBD2. The germline V gene encodes CDR1 SGHTA and CDR2 FQGTGA. V shed 4 bases and J 3 bases; nucleotides not matched to a gene: 5. This CDR3 is built from 16 residues. The CDR3 loop is CASSSLTSGRTDTQYF. CDR3 in DNA: TGTGCCAGCAGCTCCTTGACTAGCGGGAGAACAGATACGCAGTATTTT.

The rearrangement joins TRBV7-2 to TRBJ1-2; D is unclear. Germline CDR1 reads SGHTA; CDR2 reads FQGNSA. The CDR3 covers 13 residues. The ends were cut back, 5 bases at V and 3 bases at J, with 10 bases in the middle. The CDR3 spells CASSLQEDYGYTF. CDR3 nucleotides: TGTGCCAGCAGCCTCCAGGAAGACTATGGCTACACCTTC.

The chain uses TRBV6-5 and TRBJ2-1; 10 nucleotides agree with TRBD2. The germline CDR1 and CDR2 sequences are MNHEY and SVGAGI. V shed 8 bases, J shed 9 bases, and the junction held 13 bases outside the gene matches. The CDR3 contains 15 residues. The CDR3 region has the DNA TGTGCCAGCCGAGGGGTAGCGGGGGGATGGGGTGAGCAGTTCTTC. It yields the protein CASRGVAGGWGEQFF.

The chain recombines TRBV7-2 with TRBJ2-2, with D unclear. V was trimmed by 1 base and J by 1 base, leaving 4 bases between them. CDR3 length: 14 residues. CDR1 is SGHTA, CDR2 FQGNSA, per germline. The CDR3 sequence: CASSLGRNTGELFF. CDR3 DNA: TGTGCCAGCAGCTTAGGCAGGAACACCGGGGAGCTGTTTTTT.

The chain couples TRBV12-3 or TRBV12-4 to TRBJ1-1, with unresolved D. V gave up 7 bases and J gave up 1 base, with 10 bases separating them. The CDR3 extends over 13 amino acids. The CDR3 DNA sequence: TGTGCCAGCAAACAACAGACGAACACTGAAGCTTTCTTT. This gives the protein CASKQQTNTEAFF.

The gene calls are TRBV5-6 and TRBJ1-1; possible D gene TRBD1, 6 bases. CDR1 and CDR2 (germline): SGHDT, YYEEEE. This CDR3 region has 16 residues. The V end lost 3 bases, the J end lost 0 bases, and 15 bases lay between the germline ends. This CDR3 reads CASSSLGGRVNTEAFF. Written as DNA, the CDR3 is TGTGCCAGCAGCTCCCTGGGGGGCCGGGTGAACACTGAAGCTTTCTTT.

The chain combines TRBV3-1 (or the pseudogene TRBV3-2) with TRBJ1-5; the D is unclear. CDR3 length: 15 residues. With 2 bases removed from V and 7 bases from J, the gap between germline ends came to 15 bases. The germline V gene has CDR1 LGHDT and CDR2 YNNKEL (reference sequence). The CDR3 loop reads CASSQNGGSRQPQHF. In DNA form, the CDR3 reads TGTGCCAGCAGCCAAAACGGAGGGTCCAGGCAGCCCCAGCATTTT.

V gene TRBV4-1 combines with J gene TRBJ2-1; D is uncertain. The germline gives CDR1 MGHRA, CDR2 YSYEKL. Trimming stripped 0 bases from V and 2 bases from J, with 11 bases between. This CDR3 has 16 residues. CDR3 sequence: CASSQDLGPPYNEQFF. The DNA of the CDR3 is TGCGCCAGCAGCCAAGATTTGGGTCCCCCCTACAATGAGCAGTTCTTC.

The V gene is TRBV7-3, the J gene TRBJ2-7; D is perhaps TRBD1 or TRBD2 (5 bases each). This CDR3 contains 14 residues. Trimming pared 2 bases from V and 3 bases from J, leaving 11 bases between. The germline V gene encodes CDR1 SGHTA and CDR2 FQGTGA. The CDR3 region has the DNA TGTGCCAGCAGCTTATTCCAGGGAGACTACGAGCAGTACTTC. It codes for CASSLFQGDYEQYF. Complete variable domain (other parts from reference TRBV7-3 and TRBJ2-7): GAGVSQTPSNKVTEKGKYVELRCDPISGHTALYWYRQSLGQGPEFLIYFQGTGAADDSGLPNDRFFAVRPEGSVSTLKIQRTERGDSAVYLCASSLFQGDYEQYFGPGTRLTVT.

The chain combines TRBV19 with TRBJ2-1; 11 nucleotides match TRBD2. CDR3 length equals 15 residues. Per germline, CDR1 LNHDA and CDR2 SQIVND (reference sequence). Germline trimming cut 5 bases from V and 7 bases from J; bases unmatched to any gene: 7. This CDR3 reads CASSLNSGRGNEQFF. In DNA form, the CDR3 reads TGTGCCAGTAGTCTCAATAGCGGGAGGGGGAATGAGCAGTTCTTC.

The chain joins TRBV7-9 to TRBJ1-4; D perhaps matches TRBD1 (6 bases). The germline CDR1 and CDR2 sequences are SEHNR and FQNEAQ (reference sequence). CDR3 length equals 14 residues. Trimming removed 6 bases at V and 7 bases at J, with 15 bases between. This CDR3 is CASRISRGGEKLFF. The CDR3, as DNA: TGTGCCAGCAGGATTAGCAGGGGAGGTGAAAAACTGTTTTTT.